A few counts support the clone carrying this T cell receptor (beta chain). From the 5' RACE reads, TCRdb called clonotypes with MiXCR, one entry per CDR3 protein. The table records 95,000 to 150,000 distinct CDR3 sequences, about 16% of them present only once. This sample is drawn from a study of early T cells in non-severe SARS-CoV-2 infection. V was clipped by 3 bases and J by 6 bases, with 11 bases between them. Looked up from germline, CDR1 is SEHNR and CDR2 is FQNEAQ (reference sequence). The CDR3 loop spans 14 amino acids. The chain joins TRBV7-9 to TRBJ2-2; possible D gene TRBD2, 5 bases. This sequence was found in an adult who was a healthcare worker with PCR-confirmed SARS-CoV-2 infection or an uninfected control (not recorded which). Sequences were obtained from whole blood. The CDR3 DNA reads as TGTGCCAGCAGCTTGGTGGGGAGCGCCGGGGAGCTGTTTTTT. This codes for CASSLVGSAGELFF.